Listed below are T cell receptor beta chains from one sample, sequenced in a study of blood T cell repertoires in COVID-19. Libraries were prepared by immunoSEQ multiplex PCR; TCRdb keeps only in-frame clonotypes and omits some of them. The table has 40,000 to 45,000 clones, around 77% seen once. Sequencing was done on a sample of peripheral blood. All receptors come from an elderly woman with acute or convalescent COVID-19. Both conserved end residues are part of each CDR3. The order of the fields is V gene, CDR3 length, J gene, CDR3 protein.

V gene: TRBV4-3
CDR3 length: 16
J gene: TRBJ2-7
CDR3 protein: CASSHRTSGSSYEQYF

V gene: TRBV6-5
CDR3 length: 15
J gene: TRBJ1-6
CDR3 protein: CASSYSTARDSPLHF

V gene: TRBV5-1
CDR3 length: 17
J gene: TRBJ2-2
CDR3 protein: CASSPRTSGTYTGELFF

V gene: TRBV3-1/TRBV3-2
CDR3 length: 12
J gene: TRBJ1-1
CDR3 protein: CASSQLNTEAFF

V gene: TRBV6-5
CDR3 length: 15
J gene: TRBJ2-3
CDR3 protein: CASRSLGRYGDTQYF

V gene: TRBV5-1
CDR3 length: 17
J gene: TRBJ2-3
CDR3 protein: CASSADRAGIGTDTQYF

V gene: TRBV21-1
CDR3 length: 17
J gene: TRBJ2-7
CDR3 protein: CASSKPVQDRVSYEQYF

V gene: TRBV6-5
CDR3 length: 15
J gene: TRBJ2-1
CDR3 protein: CASSQTGNSYNEQFF

V gene: TRBV4-1
CDR3 length: 15
J gene: TRBJ1-5
CDR3 protein: CASSQEEDRAQPQHF

V gene: TRBV27
CDR3 length: 16
J gene: TRBJ1-1
CDR3 protein: CASSPRTGGRHSVAFF

V gene: TRBV6-2/TRBV6-3
CDR3 length: 16
J gene: TRBJ2-7
CDR3 protein: CASSTALAGSPYEQYF

V gene: TRBV15
CDR3 length: 18
J gene: TRBJ2-7
CDR3 protein: CATSRDHPTGASSYEQYF

V gene: TRBV15
CDR3 length: 16
J gene: TRBJ1-4
CDR3 protein: CATSRDLGATNEKLFF

V gene: TRBV3-1/TRBV3-2
CDR3 length: 12
J gene: TRBJ1-5
CDR3 protein: CASSQQGQPQHF

V gene: TRBV7-7
CDR3 length: 16
J gene: TRBJ2-5
CDR3 protein: CASSLMGNRRGETQYF

V gene: TRBV9
CDR3 length: 14
J gene: TRBJ2-5
CDR3 protein: CASSGRGLAETQYF

V gene: TRBV14
CDR3 length: 15
J gene: TRBJ1-1
CDR3 protein: CASSQDVRFNTEAFF

V gene: TRBV7-3
CDR3 length: 15
J gene: TRBJ2-1
CDR3 protein: CASSYTSGSYNEQFF

V gene: TRBV29-1
CDR3 length: 13
J gene: TRBJ1-1
CDR3 protein: CSVEGQGADEAFF

V gene: TRBV5-1
CDR3 length: 14
J gene: TRBJ2-1
CDR3 protein: CASSLRAGGNEQFF

V gene: TRBV30
CDR3 length: 14
J gene: TRBJ1-1
CDR3 protein: CAWEPGHTNTEAFF

V gene: TRBV2
CDR3 length: 16
J gene: TRBJ1-1
CDR3 protein: CASILRPGQGDTEAFF

V gene: TRBV6-5
CDR3 length: 14
J gene: TRBJ2-7
CDR3 protein: CASSYGGGTYEQYF

V gene: TRBV5-4
CDR3 length: 14
J gene: TRBJ2-3
CDR3 protein: CASSLELAADTQYF

V gene: TRBV6-5
CDR3 length: 14
J gene: TRBJ1-5
CDR3 protein: CASVQGTRNQPQHF

V gene: TRBV14
CDR3 length: 14
J gene: TRBJ1-1
CDR3 protein: CASSQVYGGAEAFF

V gene: TRBV27
CDR3 length: 14
J gene: TRBJ2-3
CDR3 protein: CASQIQFISDTQYF

V gene: TRBV6-5
CDR3 length: 14
J gene: TRBJ2-1
CDR3 protein: CASSLPFPSNEQFF

V gene: TRBV6-5
CDR3 length: 16
J gene: TRBJ2-3
CDR3 protein: CASSSRVYGGTDTQYF

V gene: TRBV23-1
CDR3 length: 13
J gene: TRBJ2-5
CDR3 protein: CASSQRGQETQYF

V gene: TRBV15
CDR3 length: 14
J gene: TRBJ1-1
CDR3 protein: CATSRDRVNTEAFF

V gene: TRBV5-6
CDR3 length: 18
J gene: TRBJ2-1
CDR3 protein: CASSVLGGPGQRGNEQFF

V gene: TRBV10-3
CDR3 length: 18
J gene: TRBJ2-1
CDR3 protein: CAISELTPGQGAVDEQFF

V gene: TRBV7-8
CDR3 length: 15
J gene: TRBJ2-3
CDR3 protein: CASSNRLAGADTQYF

V gene: TRBV5-6
CDR3 length: 13
J gene: TRBJ2-5
CDR3 protein: CASTFQYQETQYF

V gene: TRBV20-1
CDR3 length: 10
J gene: TRBJ1-2
CDR3 protein: CSAPFGGYTF

V gene: TRBV6-6
CDR3 length: 12
J gene: TRBJ2-1
CDR3 protein: CASSYPYNEQFF

V gene: TRBV7-9
CDR3 length: 15
J gene: TRBJ1-2
CDR3 protein: CASRVSGSGSYGYTF

V gene: TRBV19
CDR3 length: 13
J gene: TRBJ1-2
CDR3 protein: CASSREGWDGYTF